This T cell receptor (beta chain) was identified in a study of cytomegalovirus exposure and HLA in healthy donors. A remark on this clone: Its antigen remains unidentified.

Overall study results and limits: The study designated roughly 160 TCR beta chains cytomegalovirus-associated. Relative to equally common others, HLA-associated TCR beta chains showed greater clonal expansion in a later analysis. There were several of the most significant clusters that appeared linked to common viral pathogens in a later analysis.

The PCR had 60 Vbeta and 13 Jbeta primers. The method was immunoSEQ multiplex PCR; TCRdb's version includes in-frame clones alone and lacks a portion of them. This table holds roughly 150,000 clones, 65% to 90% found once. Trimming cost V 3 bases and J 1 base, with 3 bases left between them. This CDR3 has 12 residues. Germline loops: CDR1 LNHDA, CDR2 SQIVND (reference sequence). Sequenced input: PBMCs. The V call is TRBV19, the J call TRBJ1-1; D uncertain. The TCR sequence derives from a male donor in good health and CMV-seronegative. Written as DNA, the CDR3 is TGTGCCAGTAGTATCGGGAACACTGAAGCTTTCTTT. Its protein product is CASSIGNTEAFF.